The T cell receptor beta chain under discussion was sequenced for a study of regulatory T cells in long-lasting Graves disease. Across the study: Antithyroid drugs had been given to newly diagnosed Graves' patients for under 3 months.

Time point noted: newly diagnosed GD, antithyroid drugs for less than 3 months. After RNA was extracted from PBMCs, the TCR library was made from it. iRepertoire HTBI primers and Arm-PCR of CDR3 regions built TCR beta libraries. TCRdb re-analysed the multiplex PCR reads in MiXCR, keeping a single row per CDR3 protein. Here the sample spans 200,000 to 250,000 distinct CDR3 sequences, about 18% being singletons. Findings and caveats of the study: Patients with persistent disease shared around 2,700 public clonotypes, outpacing the roughly 1,000 shared by new patients. Thyroid tissue was not sampled; only peripheral blood was.

In this sample, this clonotype turned up many times. As yet, its antigen is unknown. This TCR was sampled from a female donor with Graves disease. Specimen: peripheral blood mononuclear cells (PBMCs), collected at new diagnosis, from a patient treated with antithyroid drugs.

CDR3 coding DNA: TGTGCCAGCAGTTCAAGGGGAATTGTCACTGAAGCTTTCTTT. Protein: CASSSRGIVTEAFF. The chain recombines TRBV28 with TRBJ1-1; TRBD1 might be the D (5 bases). Germline V gives CDR1 MDHEN, CDR2 SYDVKM. V gave up 4 bases and J gave up 4 bases, with 13 bases separating them. This CDR3 region has 14 residues.